Shown below are 20 T cell receptor beta chains from a single sample sequenced in a study of OX40 agonist ivuxolimab in advanced cancers. TCRdb's table, derived via immunoSEQ multiplex PCR, lists solely in-frame clones and lacks some. This table has approximately 87,000 clones, around 90% appearing once. Sequenced here: CD4+ or CD8+ T cells sorted from blood, sampled in a trial of the OX40 agonist ivuxolimab. Receptors originate from an adult with an advanced solid tumor such as melanoma, head and neck, liver or kidney cancer.

The CDR3 here is CGSILRGSYNEQFF. The CDR3 DNA sequence: TGCGGGTCGATTCTGAGGGGGTCCTACAATGAGCAGTTCTTC. J is TRBJ2-1 and V is TRBV29-1; a possible D gene is TRBD1 (6 bases). From germline, CDR1 is SQVTM and CDR2 ANQGSEA. This CDR3 contains 14 residues.

V usage is TRBV18 and J usage is TRBJ2-1; TRBD2 agrees at 13 bases. After removal of 3 bases from V and 6 bases from J, the junction contained 5 bases not matched to a gene. CDR1 is KGHSH, CDR2 LQKENI, per germline. The CDR3 contains 16 residues. DNA of the CDR3: TGTGCCAGCTCACCGACTAGCGGGAGGAGGGGCAATGAGCAGTTCTTC. Its protein product is CASSPTSGRRGNEQFF.

The V and J genes are TRBV28 and TRBJ2-2; D ambiguous. Trimming took off 5 bases at V and 1 base at J, with 11 bases between the two ends. Germline CDR1 MDHEN, CDR2 SYDVKM. This CDR3 has 15 amino acids. The CDR3 spells CASSTLWGNTGELFF. CDR3 in DNA: TGTGCCAGCAGTACCCTCTGGGGGAACACCGGGGAGCTGTTTTTT.

The rearrangement links TRBV2 to TRBJ2-7; 7 bases are a match to TRBD2. There are 15 residues in the CDR3. The germline gives CDR1 SNHLY, CDR2 FYNNEI. V was clipped by 7 bases and J by 0 bases; unmatched bases: 9. In nucleotides, the CDR3 is TGTGCCAGCACCCTACTAGCGACTAGCTCCTACGAGCAGTACTTC. This translates into CASTLLATSSYEQYF.

Concerning this clone itself: This clone may be a read error of a much larger clone one base away. The chain carries TRBV7-9 and TRBJ2-3; D not resolved. Germline assignment: CDR1 SEHNR and CDR2 FQNEAQ (reference sequence). Trimming stripped 7 bases from V and 1 base from J, with 3 bases between. This CDR3 region has 11 residues. CDR3 DNA: TGTGCCAGCACCCGCACAGATACGCAGTATTTT. The encoded protein is CASTRTDTQYF.

The chain combines TRBV27 with TRBJ1-1; weak D call: TRBD1 (6 bases). The CDR3 sequence is 15 residues long. CDR1 and CDR2 from the germline V gene are MNHEY and SMNVEV (reference sequence). The germline V and J ends were trimmed by 3 bases and 3 bases, with 14 bases remaining between them. The CDR3 loop reads CASSLASGADTEAFF. DNA of the CDR3: TGTGCCAGCAGTTTGGCGTCGGGGGCGGACACTGAAGCTTTCTTT.

The chain couples TRBV7-2 to TRBJ1-1; 8 nucleotides line up with TRBD1. The CDR3 covers 13 residues. Trimming removed 3 bases from V and 10 bases from J; junction bases left unmatched: 7. CDR1 and CDR2 from the germline V gene are SGHTA and FQGNSA. The CDR3 sequence: CASSFDRGHGAFF. CDR3 coding DNA: TGTGCCAGCAGCTTTGACAGGGGTCACGGAGCTTTCTTT. Drawing the rest from reference TRBV7-2 and TRBJ1-1, the complete variable domain is GAGVSQSPSNKVTEKGKDVELRCDPISGHTALYWYRQSLGQGLEFLIYFQGNSAPDKSGLPSDRFSAERTGGSVSTLTIQRTQQEDSAVYLCASSFDRGHGAFFGQGTRLTVV.

This clone was picked up a small number of times. This chain links TRBV30 with TRBJ1-2, with 8 nucleotides matching TRBD1. Germline trimming cut 3 bases from V and 4 bases from J; bases unmatched to any gene: 10. The CDR3 sequence is 15 residues long. Germline V gene sequence: CDR1 GTSNPN, CDR2 SVGIG (reference sequence). Here the CDR3 DNA reads TGTGCCTGGAGCAACGACAGGGGAGGAAGCTATGGCTACACCTTC. This translates into CAWSNDRGGSYGYTF.

V gene TRBV30 combines with J gene TRBJ2-7; D not certain. CDR1 is GTSNPN, CDR2 SVGIG, per germline (reference sequence). V lost 0 bases, J lost 6 bases, and 9 bases lay in between. The CDR3 is 12 amino acids. Here the CDR3 DNA reads TGTGCCTGGAGTGTTCAGGTCTCCGAGCAGTACTTC. It encodes CAWSVQVSEQYF.

This clone was seen a single time. The V gene is TRBV11-2, the J gene TRBJ1-4; the match to TRBD1 covers 11 bases. This CDR3 has 18 residues. Germline-derived CDR1 and CDR2 are SGHAT and FQNNGV. V lost 5 bases to trimming and J lost 6 bases; unmatched junction nucleotides: 14. The CDR3 loop is CASSLTGTGGIRHEKLFF. CDR3 DNA sequence: TGTGCCAGCAGCCTTACCGGGACAGGGGGTATTAGACATGAAAAACTGTTTTTT. Complete variable domain (other parts from reference TRBV11-2 and TRBJ1-4): EAGVAQSPRYKIIEKRQSVAFWCNPISGHATLYWYQQILGQGPKLLIQFQNNGVVDDSQLPKDRFSAERLKGVDSTLKIQPAKLEDSAVYLCASSLTGTGGIRHEKLFFGSGTQLSVL.

The chain joins TRBV7-9 to TRBJ2-1; 12 bases fit TRBD2. J was trimmed by 8 bases and V by 5 bases; bases with no gene match: 10. The CDR3 has 16 amino acids. Germline CDR1 and CDR2: SEHNR and FQNEAQ (reference sequence). The CDR3 coding sequence is TGTGCCAGCAGCCGAGATCTAGCGGGAGGGAATGATGAGCAGTTCTTC. Translation: CASSRDLAGGNDEQFF.

This chain uses TRBV9 with TRBJ2-7; 10 bases map to TRBD2. The CDR3 is made up of 14 amino acids. CDR1 and CDR2 (germline): SGDLS, YYNGEE. With V trimmed by 3 bases and J by 7 bases, 7 bases remained unmatched. The CDR3 here is CASSASGRADEQYF. DNA of the CDR3: TGTGCCAGCAGCGCAAGCGGGAGGGCCGATGAGCAGTACTTC.

The gene calls are TRBV27 and TRBJ2-2; 8 bases are a match to TRBD2. With V trimmed by 3 bases and J by 4 bases, 4 bases remained unmatched. The CDR3 consists of 15 residues. Germline CDR1 is MNHEY and CDR2 is SMNVEV (reference sequence). CDR3 sequence: CASSLTSARTGELFF. The CDR3, as DNA: TGTGCCAGCAGTTTGACTAGCGCCCGCACCGGGGAGCTGTTTTTT.

The rearrangement joins TRBV5-4 to TRBJ1-5, with 9 bases identical to TRBD1. The CDR3 covers 15 residues. From germline, CDR1 is SGHNT and CDR2 YYREEE (reference sequence). The ends lost 4 bases at V and 7 bases at J; junction bases unmatched: 9. The CDR3 here is CASSLWDRAAQPQHF. The CDR3 bases are TGTGCCAGCAGCCTGTGGGACAGGGCGGCCCAGCCCCAGCATTTT. The full variable domain, rest sourced from reference TRBV5-4 and TRBJ1-5, is ETGVTQSPTHLIKTRGQQVTLRCSSQSGHNTVSWYQQALGQGPQFIFQYYREEENGRGNFPPRFSGLQFPNYSSELNVNALELDDSALYLCASSLWDRAAQPQHFGDGTRLSIL.

V is TRBV19 and J is TRBJ2-1, with 7 bases aligning to TRBD2. Trimming at V came to 0 bases and at J to 6 bases, leaving 8 bases not matched to a gene. This CDR3 is 16 amino acids long. Per the germline V gene, CDR1 is LNHDA and CDR2 is SQIVND (reference sequence). The CDR3 DNA reads TGTGCCAGTAGTATAGAGACGGCGGGAGTACGCAATGAGCAGTTCTTC. This gives the protein CASSIETAGVRNEQFF.

The chain recombines TRBV18 with TRBJ1-3; D remains unclear. Trimming removed 8 bases at V and 0 bases at J, with 14 bases between. The CDR3 is 15 residues long. Germline CDR1 is KGHSH and CDR2 is LQKENI. CDR3 loop: CASDGGGGSGNTIYF. The CDR3, as DNA: TGTGCCAGCGACGGTGGAGGCGGCTCTGGAAACACCATATATTTT.

The chain combines TRBV10-3 with TRBJ2-2; TRBD1 agrees at 10 bases. The CDR3 has 14 amino acids. Trimming removed 8 bases from V and 5 bases from J; junction bases left unmatched: 5. Germline CDR1 is ENHRY and CDR2 is SYGVKD. Here the CDR3 reads CAISGQGGTGELFF. DNA of the CDR3: TGTGCCATCTCAGGACAGGGGGGAACCGGGGAGCTGTTTTTT.

This clone was recorded a few times. J is TRBJ2-7 and V is TRBV5-1; D possibly corresponds to TRBD2 (6 bases). The CDR3 covers 16 residues. The V gene's germline CDR1 is SGHRS and CDR2 YFSETQ. Trimming cost V 0 bases and J 0 bases, with 13 bases left between them. DNA for the CDR3: TGCGCCAGCAGCTTGGCCGGGGGTCAAAGCTCCTACGAGCAGTACTTC. Translated, it gives CASSLAGGQSSYEQYF.

The chain has TRBV14 and TRBJ1-3, with D perhaps matching TRBD1 (5 bases). Looked up from germline, CDR1 is SGHDN and CDR2 is FVKESK. The CDR3 is 17 residues long. V was cut by 0 bases and J by 1 base, with 13 bases left in between. The CDR3, as DNA: TGTGCCAGCAGCCAAGAGGGCAGGGTCGGTTCTGGAAACACCATATATTTT. This translates into CASSQEGRVGSGNTIYF. The full variable domain, with the rest looked up from reference TRBV14 and TRBJ1-3, is EAGVTQFPSHSVIEKGQTVTLRCDPISGHDNLYWYRRVMGKEIKFLLHFVKESKQDESGMPNNRFLAERTGGTYSTLKVQPAELEDSGVYFCASSQEGRVGSGNTIYFGEGSWLTVV.

The chain uses TRBV4-1 and TRBJ1-1; D gene uncertain. This CDR3 has 13 amino acids. V lost 4 bases, J lost 1 base, and 7 bases lay in between. CDR1 and CDR2 from the germline V gene are MGHRA and YSYEKL. The CDR3 nucleotides are TGCGCCAGCAGCCGGACGGCGAACACTGAAGCTTTCTTT. Translating it yields CASSRTANTEAFF.